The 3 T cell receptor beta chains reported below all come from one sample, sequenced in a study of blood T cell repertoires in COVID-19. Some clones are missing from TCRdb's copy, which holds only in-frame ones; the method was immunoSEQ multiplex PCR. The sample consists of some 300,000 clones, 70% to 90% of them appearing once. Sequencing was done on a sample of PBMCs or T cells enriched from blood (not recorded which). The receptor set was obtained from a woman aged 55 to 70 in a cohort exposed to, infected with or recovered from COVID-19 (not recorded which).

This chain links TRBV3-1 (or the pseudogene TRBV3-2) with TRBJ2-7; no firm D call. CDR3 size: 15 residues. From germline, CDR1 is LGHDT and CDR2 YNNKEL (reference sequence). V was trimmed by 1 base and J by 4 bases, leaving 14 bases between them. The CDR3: CASSQVFNSLYEQYF. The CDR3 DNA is TGTGCCAGCAGCCAAGTATTCAACAGTTTATACGAGCAGTACTTC.

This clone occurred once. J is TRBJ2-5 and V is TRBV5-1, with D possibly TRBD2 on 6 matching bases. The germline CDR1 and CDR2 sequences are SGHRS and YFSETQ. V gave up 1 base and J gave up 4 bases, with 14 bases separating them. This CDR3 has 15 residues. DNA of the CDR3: TGCGCCAGCAGCTTGACACAGGAGGGGTCAGAGACCCAGTACTTC. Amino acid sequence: CASSLTQEGSETQYF.

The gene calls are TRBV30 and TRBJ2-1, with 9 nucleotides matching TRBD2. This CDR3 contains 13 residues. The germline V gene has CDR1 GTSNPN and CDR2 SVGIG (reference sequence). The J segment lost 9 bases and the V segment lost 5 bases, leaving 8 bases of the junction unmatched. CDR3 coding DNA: TGTGCCTGGTGTAGCGGGAGTCCCCGTGAGCAGTTCTTC. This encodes CAWCSGSPREQFF.